The next 15 T cell receptor beta chains were all read from a single sample in a study of Ad26.COV2.S vaccination and SARS-CoV-2 variants. The repertoire was sequenced with immunoSEQ multiplex PCR; TCRdb's copy has only in-frame clones and lacks some. The sample yields 360,000 or so clones, about nine tenths seen once. Treatment in this sample: around 19 received Ad26.COV2.S at low or high dose, single or two shots; roughly 5 received placebo; per-sample allocation not given. At day 63 after the first vaccine or placebo injection, samples were drawn. The sequences come from peripheral blood, collected in a trial of Ad26.COV2.S vaccine versus placebo. These receptors were taken from a person aged 18-60 years who received the Ad26.COV2.S COVID-19 vaccine or a placebo.

The gene calls are TRBV28 and TRBJ1-5; D gene uncertain. Looked up from germline, CDR1 is MDHEN and CDR2 is SYDVKM. The CDR3 is 13 residues long. V was shortened by 6 bases and J by 0 bases, with 6 bases between the two germline ends. CDR3 amino acids: CASRSFSNQPQHF. The CDR3 bases are TGTGCCAGCAGGTCGTTTAGCAATCAGCCCCAGCATTTT.

This chain links TRBV10-2 with TRBJ2-5; D unresolved. The V and J ends lost 3 bases and 5 bases respectively, with 7 bases between them. Germline CDR1 reads WSHSY; CDR2 reads SAAADI. The CDR3 length is 12 residues. In DNA, the CDR3 is TGCGCCAGCAGTGACAACGGTGAGACCCAGTACTTC. Its protein is CASSDNGETQYF.

DNA for the CDR3: TGCGCCAGCAGCCAAGATCTAGCCAGATACTCCTATAATTCACCCCTCCACTTT. It specifies CASSQDLARYSYNSPLHF. This chain joins TRBV4-3 and TRBJ1-6; D call uncertain. There are 18 residues in the CDR3. From germline, CDR1 is LGHNA and CDR2 YSLEER. The germline V and J ends were trimmed by 0 bases and 0 bases, with 12 bases remaining between them.

The sample holds one count of this clone. This chain joins TRBV11-1 and TRBJ1-2, with D hard to call. The CDR3 is 13 amino acids. Per the germline V gene, CDR1 is SGHAT and CDR2 is FQDESV (reference sequence). V lost 0 bases and J 3 bases, leaving 5 bases between the germline ends. The CDR3 is CASSLAGHYGYTF. For the CDR3, the DNA is TGTGCCAGCAGCTTAGCAGGACACTATGGCTACACCTTC.

J is TRBJ2-5 and V is TRBV7-9; tentatively, D is TRBD1 (6 bases). The CDR3 is 16 amino acids. Trimming took off 5 bases at V and 2 bases at J, with 18 bases between the two ends. CDR1 is SEHNR, CDR2 FQNEAQ, per germline (reference sequence). The CDR3 reads CASSLGVQGGQETQYF. CDR3 sequence (DNA): TGTGCCAGCAGCCTGGGGGTACAGGGCGGTCAAGAGACCCAGTACTTC.

J is TRBJ2-5 and V is TRBV21-1; the tabulated D call, TRBD1, remains unverified against the DNA. TRBV21-1 is deemed a pseudogene. This CDR3 spans 16 amino acids. The CDR3 spells CASSKKVDRPRETQYF. The DNA of the CDR3 is TGTGCCAGCAGCAAAAAGGTAGACAGGCCCAGGGAGACCCAGTACTTC.

This chain connects TRBV7-8 to TRBJ2-3, with unresolved D. Germline CDR1 reads SGHVS; CDR2 reads FQNEAQ. Trimming removed 5 bases from V and 0 bases from J, with 18 bases in between. The CDR3 has 17 amino acids. The CDR3 protein is CASSTLRAGPSTDTQYF. As DNA, the CDR3 is TGTGCCAGCAGCACCCTACGGGCTGGTCCTAGCACAGATACGCAGTATTTT.

The gene calls are TRBV30 and TRBJ1-2, with a tentative D call TRBD1 (5 bases). Trimming pared 0 bases from V and 5 bases from J, leaving 10 bases between. The V gene's germline CDR1 is GTSNPN and CDR2 SVGIG (reference sequence). This CDR3 region has 13 residues. CDR3 in amino acids: CAWSVGTIYGYTF. The DNA for the CDR3 is TGTGCCTGGAGTGTCGGGACGATATATGGCTACACCTTC.

The chain couples TRBV30 to TRBJ1-5; D is uncertain. CDR1 and CDR2 (germline): GTSNPN, SVGIG (reference sequence). The CDR3 is made up of 13 amino acids. V lost 0 bases and J 0 bases, leaving 3 bases between the germline ends. The CDR3, as DNA: TGTGCCTGGAGTGTGTTTAGCAATCAGCCCCAGCATTTT. Translating it yields CAWSVFSNQPQHF.

The CDR3 loop is CASSLEPLGGAGNQPQHF. CDR3 bases: TGTGCCAGCAGCTTAGAACCCCTGGGGGGGGCGGGAAATCAGCCCCAGCATTTT. This chain links TRBV7-6 with TRBJ1-5; possible D gene TRBD1, 6 bases. Trimming stripped 1 base from V and 4 bases from J, with 20 bases between. The CDR3 length is 18 residues. The germline V gene encodes CDR1 SGHVS and CDR2 FNYEAQ.

The chain links TRBV12-5 to TRBJ2-3; D is perhaps TRBD2 (6 bases). Trimming took 1 base from V and 0 from J, leaving 11 bases between them. The CDR3 is 16 residues long. CDR1 and CDR2 from the germline V gene are LGHNT and FRNRAP. This CDR3 reads CASGLALGGSTDTQYF. The DNA for the CDR3 is TGTGCTAGTGGTTTGGCCCTCGGAGGGAGCACAGATACGCAGTATTTT.

A single count supports this clone. V gene TRBV4-1 combines with J gene TRBJ2-5; D not resolved. The ends were cut back, 1 base at V and 3 bases at J, with 9 bases in the middle. The CDR3 contains 14 residues. Germline loops: CDR1 MGHRA, CDR2 YSYEKL. CDR3 DNA sequence: TGCGCCAGCAGCCAAGGACTCCTTAAAGAGACCCAGTACTTC. Translated: CASSQGLLKETQYF.

This chain connects TRBV4-2 to TRBJ1-2; the match to TRBD1 covers 8 bases. J gave up 7 bases and V 0 bases, and 4 bases lay outside the gene matches. Germline assignment: CDR1 LGHNA and CDR2 YNFKEQ. The CDR3 covers 14 residues. As DNA, the CDR3 is TGTGCCAGCAGCCAAGACCGGGACAGGCGTGGCTACACCTTC. It yields the protein CASSQDRDRRGYTF.

The chain has TRBV6-6 and TRBJ2-3, with D hard to call. The CDR3 runs to 13 residues. CDR1 and CDR2 from the germline V gene are MNHNY and SVGAGI (reference sequence). The V and J ends lost 5 bases and 8 bases respectively, with 14 bases between them. In DNA form, the CDR3 reads TGTGCCAGCAGTCAACAAGATTGGCTTACGCAGTATTTT. This translates into CASSQQDWLTQYF.

The chain combines TRBV5-1 with TRBJ2-3; D possibly matches TRBD1 or TRBD2 (5 bases each). The V end was cut by 0 bases, the J end by 7 bases, with 21 bases between. The CDR3 spans 17 residues. The germline gives CDR1 SGHRS, CDR2 YFSETQ. The CDR3 loop is CASSLELGAGKTNTQYF. CDR3 in DNA: TGCGCCAGCAGCTTGGAACTCGGGGCAGGGAAAACCAATACGCAGTATTTT.